This entry lists 21 T cell receptor beta chains sequenced from one sample in a study of CD8 T cells in Susac syndrome. RNA totalling about 0.45 to 1 ug underwent reverse transcription with random hexamers. MiXCR, applied by TCRdb to the immunoSEQ multiplex PCR reads, yields one record per CDR3 protein. The repertoire includes under 200,000 distinct CDR3 sequences, roughly 94% of them detected once, and approximately 0.082% sits in the top ten. Sequencing input: CD4+ T cells from PBMCs. The receptors here all came from a human donor in good health.

Regarding this clonotype: The junction does not match germline at one end; this may be a read error. The chain employs TRBV20-1 and TRBJ2-4, with 12 positions matching TRBD2. Germline V CDR1 and CDR2: DFQATT, SNEGSKA (reference sequence). This CDR3 is built from 13 residues. The CDR3 sequence: CSTSGGAKNIQYF. In DNA, the CDR3 is TGCAGTACTAGCGGGGGGGCCAAAAACATTCAGTACTTC.

This chain connects TRBV5-6 to TRBJ2-5, with D possibly being TRBD2 (6 bases). The germline V and J ends were trimmed by 3 bases and 2 bases, with 11 bases remaining between them. The CDR3 length is 14 residues. Germline V lookup: CDR1 SGHDT, CDR2 YYEEEE. CDR3 amino acids: CASSWEDGQETQYF. In nucleotides, the CDR3 is TGTGCCAGCAGCTGGGAGGACGGACAAGAGACCCAGTACTTC.

The chain joins TRBV25-1 to TRBJ2-5; D is possibly TRBD1 (6 bases). Germline loops: CDR1 MGHDK, CDR2 SYGVNS. Trimming cost V 3 bases and J 1 base, with 6 bases left between them. The CDR3 totals 13 residues. The CDR3: CASSEGAQETQYF. CDR3 in DNA: TGTGCCAGCAGTGAGGGGGCCCAAGAGACCCAGTACTTC.

The rearrangement links TRBV20-1 to TRBJ1-3; D not certain. Germline V CDR1 and CDR2: DFQATT, SNEGSKA (reference sequence). The CDR3 sequence is 16 residues long. The ends were cut back, 3 bases at V and 0 bases at J, with 15 bases in the middle. The CDR3 loop is CSARESRRSSGNTIYF. DNA for the CDR3: TGCAGTGCTAGGGAGTCCCGACGGAGCTCTGGAAACACCATATATTTT.

The V and J genes are TRBV20-1 and TRBJ2-2, with D perhaps TRBD2 (5 bases). The CDR3 contains 15 residues. The V end was cut by 6 bases, the J end by 4 bases, with 18 bases between. The germline V gene has CDR1 DFQATT and CDR2 SNEGSKA (reference sequence). CDR3 nucleotide sequence: TGCAGTGCCCGTGACTTAAATCGGGGCACCGGGGAGCTGTTTTTT. The encoded protein is CSARDLNRGTGELFF.

The chain carries TRBV20-1 and TRBJ2-7, with 13 bases aligning to TRBD2. The junction had 2 bases not matched to a gene; V was cut back by 1 base and J by 2 bases. The CDR3 has 15 residues. Germline V lookup: CDR1 DFQATT, CDR2 SNEGSKA (reference sequence). Here the CDR3 DNA reads TGCAGTGCTAGAGGGGGGACTAGCGGGACCTACGAGCAGTACTTC. Its translation is CSARGGTSGTYEQYF.

The CDR3 DNA is TGTGCCAGCACCCCCCCTGGGGGTGAAGCTTTCTTT. As protein: CASTPPGGEAFF. The J gene is TRBJ1-1, the V gene TRBV12-3 or TRBV12-4, with a weak D call TRBD1 (5 bases). This CDR3 has 12 residues. V was clipped by 7 bases and J by 7 bases, with 13 bases between them.

This chain joins TRBV7-8 and TRBJ1-2; a weak D match, TRBD1 (6 bases). From germline, CDR1 is SGHVS and CDR2 FQNEAQ. The V gene lost 5 bases and the J gene lost 4 bases, with 11 bases spanning the gap. The CDR3 has 13 amino acids. Here the CDR3 reads CASSTRGSYGYTF. CDR3 in DNA: TGTGCCAGCAGCACAAGGGGGAGCTATGGCTACACCTTC.

V is TRBV7-9 and J is TRBJ2-3; D is possibly TRBD2 (6 bases). The V end was cut by 4 bases, the J end by 5 bases, with 13 bases between. CDR3 size: 14 residues. CDR1 is SEHNR and CDR2 is FQNEAQ in the germline V gene (reference sequence). CDR3 sequence (DNA): TGTGCCAGCAGCTCGCACTCCGGGGGAGATACGCAGTATTTT. This codes for CASSSHSGGDTQYF. The whole variable domain, remainder taken from reference TRBV7-9 and TRBJ2-3, is DTGVSQNPRHKITKRGQNVTFRCDPISEHNRLYWYRQTLGQGPEFLTYFQNEAQLEKSRLLSDRFSAERPKGSFSTLEIQRTEQGDSAMYLCASSSHSGGDTQYFGPGTRLTVL.

Only one count was recorded for this clonotype. V and J are TRBV7-9 and TRBJ1-2; D is ambiguous. The CDR3 totals 17 residues. Germline-derived CDR1 and CDR2 are SEHNR and FQNEAQ (reference sequence). V was cut by 2 bases and J by 8 bases, with 24 bases left in between. CDR3: CASSLMGATRGLEGYTF. The CDR3 nucleotides are TGTGCCAGCAGCTTAATGGGCGCAACTAGAGGATTAGAGGGCTACACCTTC.

This chain uses TRBV12-3 or TRBV12-4 with TRBJ2-2; D uncertain. V was pared by 3 bases and J by 6 bases, with 11 bases between. CDR3 size: 14 residues. The CDR3 sequence: CASSFTTHAGELFF. CDR3 DNA sequence: TGTGCCAGCAGTTTTACTACGCACGCCGGGGAGCTGTTTTTT.

The chain has TRBV5-1 and TRBJ2-3; 8 nucleotides line up with TRBD2. Germline lookup yields CDR1 SGHRS and CDR2 YFSETQ. The CDR3 runs 16 residues. V dropped 0 bases and J dropped 3; count of bases not matched to a gene: 6. The CDR3 spells CASSLAGGAQTDTQYF. In DNA form, the CDR3 reads TGCGCCAGCAGCTTGGCCGGGGGGGCGCAGACAGATACGCAGTATTTT.

The chain carries TRBV20-1 and TRBJ2-5; 11 nucleotides align to TRBD2. The CDR3 extends over 19 amino acids. J lost 2 bases, V lost 6 bases, and 20 bases had no gene match. Germline CDR1 and CDR2: DFQATT and SNEGSKA (reference sequence). The DNA of the CDR3 is TGCAGTGCCAATAAGGGGCTAGCGGGAGGTGTAAGGTGGCAAGAGACCCAGTACTTC. Translating gives CSANKGLAGGVRWQETQYF.

The chain couples TRBV20-1 to TRBJ2-4, with D hard to call. V was clipped by 5 bases and J by 8 bases, with 13 bases between them. CDR1 and CDR2 (germline): DFQATT, SNEGSKA (reference sequence). The CDR3 is 12 residues long. CDR3 sequence (DNA): TGCAGTGCTGAGGAAGGGTCGGACATTCAGTACTTC. Translation gives CSAEEGSDIQYF.

The sample holds one count of this clonotype. This chain links TRBV20-1 with TRBJ2-3, with 8 bases lining up with TRBD2. This CDR3 contains 14 residues. J lost 5 bases, V lost 4 bases, and 8 bases had no gene match. Germline values: CDR1 DFQATT, CDR2 SNEGSKA (reference sequence). CDR3 DNA sequence: TGCAGTGCTACCCCGGGGGGGATTAGAGATACGCAGTATTTT. This gives the protein CSATPGGIRDTQYF.

The chain combines TRBV3-1 with TRBJ2-2, with 9 bases matching TRBD2. The V segment lost 7 bases and the J segment 3 bases; nucleotides outside the gene matches: 15. The CDR3 extends over 18 amino acids. Germline lookup yields CDR1 LGHDT and CDR2 YNNKEL (reference sequence). The CDR3 reads CASTSTPWREGDTGELFF. In DNA form, the CDR3 reads TGTGCCAGCACCTCTACCCCCTGGCGGGAGGGAGACACCGGGGAGCTGTTTTTT.

The chain recombines TRBV3-1 with TRBJ2-3; TRBD1 matches at 7 bases. CDR3 length: 13 residues. CDR1 and CDR2 from the germline V gene are LGHDT and YNNKEL (reference sequence). Unmatched junction bases numbered 1, after V lost 3 bases and J lost 4 bases. CDR3 sequence (DNA): TGTGCCAGCAGCCAGACAGGGCCAGATACGCAGTATTTT. It is translated as CASSQTGPDTQYF.

This clonotype is a singleton in its sample. CDR3 sequence (DNA): TGCGCCAGCAGCATGACAGATACCGGGGCCAACGTCCTGACTTTC. This codes for CASSMTDTGANVLTF. The chain carries TRBV5-1 and TRBJ2-6; D may be TRBD1 (5 bases). V shed 4 bases and J shed 4 bases, with 12 bases lying between them. This CDR3 spans 15 amino acids. Germline lookup yields CDR1 SGHRS and CDR2 YFSETQ. Using reference TRBV5-1 and TRBJ2-6 for the parts outside the CDR3, the full variable domain is KAGVTQTPRYLIKTRGQQVTLSCSPISGHRSVSWYQQTPGQGLQFLFEYFSETQRNKGNFPGRFSGRQFSNSRSEMNVSTLELGDSALYLCASSMTDTGANVLTFGAGSRLTVL.

The chain recombines TRBV30 with TRBJ2-1; TRBD2 is a possible D gene (6 bases). The germline CDR1 and CDR2 sequences are GTSNPN and SVGIG (reference sequence). The CDR3 has 15 amino acids. Deletions cut 0 bases from V and 2 bases from J, with 11 bases between. The CDR3 DNA reads as TGTGCCTGGAGTGTACACGGAGGGCCCTACAATGAGCAGTTCTTC. This sequence encodes CAWSVHGGPYNEQFF.

V usage is TRBV19 and J usage is TRBJ2-2; 7 nucleotides match TRBD1. The V gene end was trimmed by 7 bases and the J gene end by 6 bases; junction bases not matched to a gene: 5. CDR3 length: 13 amino acids. Germline assignment: CDR1 LNHDA and CDR2 SQIVND (reference sequence). CDR3 in DNA: TGTGCCAGTACAGAGACAGGGTCCGGGGAGCTGTTTTTT. This gives the protein CASTETGSGELFF.

The chain uses TRBV11-2 and TRBJ2-5, with D tentatively TRBD2 (6 bases). The V end lost 2 bases, the J end lost 5 bases, and 9 bases lay between the germline ends. Germline V lookup: CDR1 SGHAT, CDR2 FQNNGV. The CDR3 has 13 amino acids. CDR3 sequence reads: CASSLRAGETQYF. CDR3 DNA: TGTGCCAGCAGCTTACGGGCGGGGGAGACCCAGTACTTC.